This T cell receptor (beta chain) comes out of a study of cytomegalovirus exposure and HLA in healthy donors. General study results and limits: Rarity characterized most TCR sequences, yet some public TCRs appeared in many donors. It was found in a later analysis that first-cohort TCR clusters tended to co-occur in the 95 to 150 validation repertoires. In vitro experiments confirmed that three CMV-associated chains were specific for CMV antigens.

It was the roughly 130-subject validation cohort, separate from the approximately 680-subject first cohort, to which the donors belonged. The assay was immunoSEQ multiplex PCR, and TCRdb's table has in-frame clones only and misses some. Of 80,000 to 100,000 clones listed, 87% are singletons. Concerning this clone itself: The antigen is unknown.

Sequencing was carried out using PBMCs. The sequence was obtained from a woman aged 25 to 39 in good health and CMV-seronegative.

CDR3 residues: CASSFSVYNEQFF. The CDR3 DNA reads TGTGCCAGCAGCTTCTCCGTTTACAATGAGCAGTTCTTC. This chain joins TRBV7-3 and TRBJ2-1; D uncertain. Germline CDR1 is SGHTA and CDR2 is FQGTGA. The CDR3 is made up of 13 amino acids. With 3 bases removed from V and 4 bases from J, the gap between germline ends came to 7 bases.